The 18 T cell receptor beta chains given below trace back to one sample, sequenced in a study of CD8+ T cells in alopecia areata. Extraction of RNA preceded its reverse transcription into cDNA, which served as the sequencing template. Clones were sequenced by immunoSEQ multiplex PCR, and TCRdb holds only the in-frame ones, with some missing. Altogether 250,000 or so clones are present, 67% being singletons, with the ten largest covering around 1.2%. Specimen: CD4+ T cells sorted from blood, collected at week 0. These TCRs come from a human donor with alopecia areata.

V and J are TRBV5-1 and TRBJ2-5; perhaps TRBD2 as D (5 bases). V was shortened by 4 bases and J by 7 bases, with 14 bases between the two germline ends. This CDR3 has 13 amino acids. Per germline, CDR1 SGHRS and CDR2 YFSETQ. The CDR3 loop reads CASSQDSYGTQYF. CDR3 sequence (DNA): TGCGCCAGCAGCCAGGACTCATATGGGACCCAGTACTTC.

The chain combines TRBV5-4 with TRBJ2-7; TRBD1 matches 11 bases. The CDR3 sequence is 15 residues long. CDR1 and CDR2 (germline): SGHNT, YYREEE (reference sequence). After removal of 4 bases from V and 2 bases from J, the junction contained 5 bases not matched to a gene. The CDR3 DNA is TGTGCCAGCAGCCGCAGGGGACAGGGGGCCTACGAGCAGTACTTC. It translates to CASSRRGQGAYEQYF.

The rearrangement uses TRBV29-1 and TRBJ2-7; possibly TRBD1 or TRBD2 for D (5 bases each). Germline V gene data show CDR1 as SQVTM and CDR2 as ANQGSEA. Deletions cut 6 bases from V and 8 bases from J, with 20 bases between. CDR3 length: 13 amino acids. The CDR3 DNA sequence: TGCAGCGTCACCGGGACGGATTTATCTAAGCAGTACTTC. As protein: CSVTGTDLSKQYF.

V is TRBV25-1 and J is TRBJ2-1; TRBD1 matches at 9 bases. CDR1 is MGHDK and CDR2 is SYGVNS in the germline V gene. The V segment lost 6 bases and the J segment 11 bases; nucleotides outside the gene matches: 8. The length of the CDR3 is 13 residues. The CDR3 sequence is CASSDTGGYKQFF. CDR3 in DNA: TGTGCCAGCAGCGACACAGGGGGCTATAAGCAGTTCTTC.

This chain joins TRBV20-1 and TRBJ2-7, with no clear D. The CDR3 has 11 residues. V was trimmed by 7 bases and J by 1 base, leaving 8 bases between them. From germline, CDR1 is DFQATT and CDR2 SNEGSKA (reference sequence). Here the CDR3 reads CSGLLSYEQYF. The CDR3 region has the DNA TGCAGTGGACTTCTTTCCTACGAGCAGTACTTC.

The DNA of the CDR3 is TGTGCCAGCAGCCAAGAACCACAGTCTAATCAGCCCCAGCATTTT. This sequence encodes CASSQEPQSNQPQHF. The chain employs TRBV4-2 and TRBJ1-5, with D unclear. Trimming pared 0 bases from V and 4 bases from J, leaving 10 bases between. The CDR3 has 15 amino acids. Germline V gene lookup returns CDR1 LGHNA and CDR2 YNFKEQ.

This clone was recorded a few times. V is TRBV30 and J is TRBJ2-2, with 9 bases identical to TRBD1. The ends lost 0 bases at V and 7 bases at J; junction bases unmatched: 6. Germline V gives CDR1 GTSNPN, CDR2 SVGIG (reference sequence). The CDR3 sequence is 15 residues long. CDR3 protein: CAWSVKQGAIGELFF. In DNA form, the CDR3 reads TGTGCCTGGAGTGTCAAACAGGGGGCGATCGGGGAGCTGTTTTTT. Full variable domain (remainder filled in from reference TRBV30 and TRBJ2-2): SQTIHQWPATLVQPVGSPLSLECTVEGTSNPNLYWYRQAAGRGLQLLFYSVGIGQISSEVPQNLSASRPQDRQFILSSKKLLLSDSGFYLCAWSVKQGAIGELFFGEGSRLTVL.

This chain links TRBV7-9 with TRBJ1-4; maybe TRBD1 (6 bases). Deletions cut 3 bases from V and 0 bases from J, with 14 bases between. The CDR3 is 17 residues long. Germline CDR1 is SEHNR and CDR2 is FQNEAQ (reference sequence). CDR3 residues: CASSFGQSPATNEKLFF. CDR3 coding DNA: TGTGCCAGCAGCTTCGGACAGTCACCCGCAACTAATGAAAAACTGTTTTTT.

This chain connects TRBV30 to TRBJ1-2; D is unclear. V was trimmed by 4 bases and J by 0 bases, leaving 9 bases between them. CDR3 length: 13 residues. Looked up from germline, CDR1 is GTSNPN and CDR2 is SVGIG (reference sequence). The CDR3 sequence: CAWTRTTNYGYTF. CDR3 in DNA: TGTGCCTGGACACGAACAACTAACTATGGCTACACCTTC.

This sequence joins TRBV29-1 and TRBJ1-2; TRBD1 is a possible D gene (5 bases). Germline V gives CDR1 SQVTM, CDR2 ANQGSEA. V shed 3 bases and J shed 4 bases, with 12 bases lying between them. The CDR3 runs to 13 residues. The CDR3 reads CSVDIGVGYGYTF. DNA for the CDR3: TGCAGCGTTGATATAGGGGTCGGCTATGGCTACACCTTC.

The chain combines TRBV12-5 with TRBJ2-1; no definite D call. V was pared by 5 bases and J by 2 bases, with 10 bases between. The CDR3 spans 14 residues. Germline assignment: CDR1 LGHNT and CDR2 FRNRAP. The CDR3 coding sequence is TGTGCTAGTGGTCTACACGCCACCTACAATGAGCAGTTCTTC. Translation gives CASGLHATYNEQFF.

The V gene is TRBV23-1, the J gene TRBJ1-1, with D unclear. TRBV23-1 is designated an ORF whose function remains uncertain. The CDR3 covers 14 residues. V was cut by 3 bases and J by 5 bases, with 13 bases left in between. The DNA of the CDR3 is TGCGCCAGCAGTCACGGGAATTTGAGGACTGAAGCTTTCTTT. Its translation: CASSHGNLRTEAFF.

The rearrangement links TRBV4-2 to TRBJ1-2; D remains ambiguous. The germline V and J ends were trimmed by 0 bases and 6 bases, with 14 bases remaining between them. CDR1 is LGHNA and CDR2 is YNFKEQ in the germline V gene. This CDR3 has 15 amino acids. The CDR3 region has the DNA TGTGCCAGCAGCCAAGAGTTCCAAAACAGAGATGGCTACACCTTC. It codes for CASSQEFQNRDGYTF.

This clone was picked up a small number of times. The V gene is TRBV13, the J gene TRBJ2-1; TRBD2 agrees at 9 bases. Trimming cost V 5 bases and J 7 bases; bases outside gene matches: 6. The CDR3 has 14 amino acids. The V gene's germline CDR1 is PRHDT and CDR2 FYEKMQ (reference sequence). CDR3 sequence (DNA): TGTGCCAGCAGCCTCCCGGGACTAGCAAATGAGCAGTTCTTC. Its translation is CASSLPGLANEQFF.

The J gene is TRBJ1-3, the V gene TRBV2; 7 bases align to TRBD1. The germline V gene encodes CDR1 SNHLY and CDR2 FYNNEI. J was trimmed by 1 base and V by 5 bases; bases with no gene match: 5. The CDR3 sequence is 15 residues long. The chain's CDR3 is CASSPATGSGNTIYF. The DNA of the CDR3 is TGTGCCAGCAGTCCCGCGACAGGGTCTGGAAACACCATATATTTT.

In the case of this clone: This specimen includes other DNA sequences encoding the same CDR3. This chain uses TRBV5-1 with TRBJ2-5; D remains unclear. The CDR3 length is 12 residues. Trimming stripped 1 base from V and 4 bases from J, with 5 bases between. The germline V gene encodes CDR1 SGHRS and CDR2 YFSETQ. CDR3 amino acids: CASSLTGETQYF. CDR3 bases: TGCGCCAGCAGCTTGACGGGAGAGACCCAGTACTTC.

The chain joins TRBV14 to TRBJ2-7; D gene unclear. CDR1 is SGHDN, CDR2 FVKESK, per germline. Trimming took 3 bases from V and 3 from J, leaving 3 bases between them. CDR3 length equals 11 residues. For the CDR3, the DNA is TGTGCCAGCAGCCATGGCTACGAGCAGTACTTC. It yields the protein CASSHGYEQYF.

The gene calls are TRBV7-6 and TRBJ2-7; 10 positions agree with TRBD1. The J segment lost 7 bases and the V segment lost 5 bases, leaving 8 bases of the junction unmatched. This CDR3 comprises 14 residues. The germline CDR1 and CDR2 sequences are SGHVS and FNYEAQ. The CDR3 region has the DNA TGTGCCAGCAGCCCACAGGGACAGGGGCGTGAGCAGTACTTC. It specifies CASSPQGQGREQYF.